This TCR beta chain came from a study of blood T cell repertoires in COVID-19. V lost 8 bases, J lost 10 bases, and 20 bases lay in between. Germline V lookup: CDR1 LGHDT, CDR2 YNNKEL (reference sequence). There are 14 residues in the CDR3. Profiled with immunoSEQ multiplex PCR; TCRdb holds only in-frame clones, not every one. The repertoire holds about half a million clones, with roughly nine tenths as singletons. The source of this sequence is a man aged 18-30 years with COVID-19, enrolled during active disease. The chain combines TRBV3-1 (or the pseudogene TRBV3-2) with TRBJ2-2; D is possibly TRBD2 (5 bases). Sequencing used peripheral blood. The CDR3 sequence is CASCNGEGLQELFF. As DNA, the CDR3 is TGTGCCAGCTGCAACGGGGAAGGATTGCAGGAGCTGTTTTTT.